This is a list of T cell receptor beta chains from one sample in a study of metastatic and nonmetastatic thyroid tumors. TCRdb called clones again from the PCR reads with MiXCR. This table holds 15,000 or so clones, about 31% found once. Source material: blood. The receptors were gathered from a female donor with papillary thyroid cancer or a benign thyroid nodule (not recorded which). Some clones in this sample may be carry-over from other donors' samples. The CDR3 runs from the conserved cysteine through the conserved F or W. The D gene is left open where the match is weak. A row's size may be missing; if present it is once, few, many or a size class.

v_call	j_call	clone_size	d_call	cdr3_length	cdr3_nt	cdr3_aa
TRBV28	TRBJ2-7	many	-	19	TGTGCCAGCAGTCCCGAAGGTCCAAGCGGAGGGCAGGGCGTCTACGAGCAGTACTTC	CASSPEGPSGGQGVYEQYF
TRBV6-1	TRBJ1-5	few	-	14	TGTGCCAGCCATGGGGGGGAGCATAATCAGCCCCAGCATTTT	CASHGGEHNQPQHF
TRBV6-1	TRBJ2-2	medium-sized	-	11	TGTGCCAGCAGGCTTGGCGGGGAGCTGTTTTTT	CASRLGGELFF
TRBV27	TRBJ2-7	few	-	15	TGTGCCAGCAGCCAAGGGACGGGGGTAACCTACGAGCAGTACTTC	CASSQGTGVTYEQYF
TRBV7-9	TRBJ2-3	many	-	16	TGTGCCAGCAGCCCTTCGATCGGAAGTGGTATAGATACGCAGTATTTT	CASSPSIGSGIDTQYF
TRBV6-1	TRBJ2-2	-	TRBD1	16	TGTGCCAGCAGTGTTGATGGACAGGGTCTCACCGGGGAGCTGTTTTTT	CASSVDGQGLTGELFF
TRBV7-7	TRBJ2-2	few	TRBD2	16	TGTGCCAGCAGCCCTGGGCTAGCGGGGGTCCCCGGGGAGCTGTTTTTT	CASSPGLAGVPGELFF
TRBV14	TRBJ2-3	-	TRBD2	16	TGTGCCAGCAGCTCCTTTAGCGGGGGAAACGTAAATACGCAGTATTTT	CASSSFSGGNVNTQYF
TRBV3-1	TRBJ1-3	many	-	15	TGTGCCAGCAGCCAGGGACGGTTCTCTGGAAACACCATATATTTT	CASSQGRFSGNTIYF
TRBV6-1	TRBJ1-3	medium-sized	-	17	TGTGCCAGCAGTGAATCGGTCCGGGGTCGCCCGTGGAACACCATATATTTT	CASSESVRGRPWNTIYF
TRBV9	TRBJ1-4	many	TRBD1	14	TGTGCCAGCAGCGTAGGACAGGGGAGTGAAAAACTGTTTTTT	CASSVGQGSEKLFF
TRBV28	TRBJ1-2	-	-	13	TGTGCCACGACCCTCGGTGGTTACTATGGCTACACCTTC	CATTLGGYYGYTF
TRBV27	TRBJ2-7	few	TRBD2	16	TGTGCCAGCAGTTTATCGAGACTAGCGGGGCACTACGAGCAGTACTTC	CASSLSRLAGHYEQYF
TRBV24-1	TRBJ1-2	few	-	13	TGTGCCACCAGTGATAGGGCGAACTATGGCTACACCTTC	CATSDRANYGYTF
TRBV13	TRBJ2-2	-	-	12	TGTGCCAGCAGCGGTATTACCGGGGAGCTGTTTTTT	CASSGITGELFF
TRBV6-4	TRBJ2-3	few	-	15	TGTGCCAGCAGTTACTTTGCGGGTAGCACAGGTACGCAGTATTTT	CASSYFAGSTGTQYF
TRBV4-1	TRBJ1-4	many	-	17	TGCGCCAGCAGCCAAGCTTGGAACCTCGCAACTAATGAAAAACTGTTTTTT	CASSQAWNLATNEKLFF
TRBV19	TRBJ1-2	-	-	14	TGTGCCAGTAGTACCCTACAGGGACTGCTTGGCTACACCTTC	CASSTLQGLLGYTF
TRBV3-1	TRBJ1-1	many	-	14	TGTGCCAGCAGCCAAGTCAATCGGGGCACTGAAGCTTTCTTT	CASSQVNRGTEAFF
TRBV5-4	TRBJ1-2	-	TRBD1	14	TGTGCCATCAGCTCCAACCGGGACAGTGCTGGCTACACCTTC	CAISSNRDSAGYTF